What follows is one T cell receptor (beta chain) and its context. This entry belongs to a study of cytomegalovirus exposure and HLA in healthy donors. CDR1 is MDHEN and CDR2 is SYDVKM in the germline V gene. Trimming at V came to 3 bases and at J to 4 bases, leaving 0 bases not matched to a gene. This CDR3 contains 15 residues. PCR used 60 Vbeta primers and 13 Jbeta primers. Method: immunoSEQ multiplex PCR; TCRdb's copy keeps in-frame clones and lacks some. The sample lists some 170,000 clones; roughly four fifths were seen once. This chain joins TRBV28 and TRBJ2-3; 14 bases line up with TRBD2. Sequenced input: PBMCs. The sequence derives from a man aged 50 to 59 in good health and CMV-seropositive. The CDR3 DNA is TGTGCCAGCAGTTTGACTAGCGGGGGGGCAGATACGCAGTATTTT. Encoded protein: CASSLTSGGADTQYF.